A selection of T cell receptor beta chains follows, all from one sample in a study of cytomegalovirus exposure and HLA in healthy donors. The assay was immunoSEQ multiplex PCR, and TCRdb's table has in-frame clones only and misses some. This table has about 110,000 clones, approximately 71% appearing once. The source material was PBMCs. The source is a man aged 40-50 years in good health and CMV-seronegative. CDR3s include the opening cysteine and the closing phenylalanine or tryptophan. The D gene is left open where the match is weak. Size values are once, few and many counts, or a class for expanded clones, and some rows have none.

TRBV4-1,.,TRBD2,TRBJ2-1,TGCGCCAGCAGCCAACCATTTAGCGGGGGGGCCGGAGTTGAGCAGTTCTTC,CASSQPFSGGAGVEQFF
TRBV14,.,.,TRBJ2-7,TGTGCCACCTCGCGAGGCTACGAGCAGTACTTC,CATSRGYEQYF
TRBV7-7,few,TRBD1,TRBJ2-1,TGTGCTAGCAGCCCAGACAGGGGAAATGAGCAGTTCTTC,CASSPDRGNEQFF
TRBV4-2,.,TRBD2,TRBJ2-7,TGTGCCAGCAGCCAAGATCCACTAGCGGGGGGTTCCCGACCCTACGAGCAGTACTTC,CASSQDPLAGGSRPYEQYF
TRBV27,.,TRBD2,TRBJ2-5,TGTGCCAGCAGTTTGGAGCGGGGTGAGACCCAGTACTTC,CASSLERGETQYF
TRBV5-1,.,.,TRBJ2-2,TGCGCCAGCAGCCCCGGAAGGTCACAGGGCACGAGCGGGGAGCTGTTTTTT,CASSPGRSQGTSGELFF
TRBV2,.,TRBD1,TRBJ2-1,TGTGCCAGCAGTTTCCAGACAGGGCTTTCCTACAATGAGCAGTTCTTC,CASSFQTGLSYNEQFF
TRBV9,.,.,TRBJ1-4,TGTGCCAGCAGCGGGAGAGGAAATGTGGCTAATGAAAAACTGTTTTTT,CASSGRGNVANEKLFF
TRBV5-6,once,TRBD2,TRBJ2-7,TGTGCCAGCAGCTTACAACTCCCCAGCGGGGTCGACGAGCAGTACTTC,CASSLQLPSGVDEQYF
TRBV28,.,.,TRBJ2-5,TGTGCCAGCAGTCCTCCGGGGGACCAAGAGACCCAGTACTTC,CASSPPGDQETQYF
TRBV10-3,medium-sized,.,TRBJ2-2,TGTGCCATCAGAAACAGGGAGTCGAACACCGGGGAGCTGTTTTTT,CAIRNRESNTGELFF
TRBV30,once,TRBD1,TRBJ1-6,TGTGCCTGGACCGGGACAGGGTCGGAGAATTCACCCCTCCACTTT,CAWTGTGSENSPLHF